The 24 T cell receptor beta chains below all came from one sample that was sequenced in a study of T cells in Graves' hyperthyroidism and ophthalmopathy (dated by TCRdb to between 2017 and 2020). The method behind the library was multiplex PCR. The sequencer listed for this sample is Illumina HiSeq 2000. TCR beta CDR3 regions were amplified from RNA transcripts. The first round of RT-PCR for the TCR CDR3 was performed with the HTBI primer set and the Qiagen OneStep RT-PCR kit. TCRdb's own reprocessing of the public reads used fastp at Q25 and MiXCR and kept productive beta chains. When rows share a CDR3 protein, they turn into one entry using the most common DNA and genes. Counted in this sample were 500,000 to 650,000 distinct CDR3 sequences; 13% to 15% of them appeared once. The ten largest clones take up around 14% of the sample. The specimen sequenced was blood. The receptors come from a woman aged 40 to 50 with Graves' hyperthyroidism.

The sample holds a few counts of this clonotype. The CDR3 DNA reads TGTGCCAGCAGCCAGAATGGTCTGTTGGGCGCGGACACTGAAGCTTTCTTT. Protein sequence: CASSQNGLLGADTEAFF. The rearrangement joins TRBV14 to TRBJ1-1; D not resolved. Germline-derived CDR1 and CDR2 are SGHDN and FVKESK. The CDR3 spans 17 residues. The V end was cut by 3 bases, the J end by 3 bases, with 20 bases between.

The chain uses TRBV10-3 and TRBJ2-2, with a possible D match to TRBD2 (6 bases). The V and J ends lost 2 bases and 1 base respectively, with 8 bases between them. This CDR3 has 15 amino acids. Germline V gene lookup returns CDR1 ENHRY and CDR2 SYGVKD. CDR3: CAISEREMNTGELFF. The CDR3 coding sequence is TGTGCCATCAGTGAGCGGGAGATGAACACCGGGGAGCTGTTTTTT.

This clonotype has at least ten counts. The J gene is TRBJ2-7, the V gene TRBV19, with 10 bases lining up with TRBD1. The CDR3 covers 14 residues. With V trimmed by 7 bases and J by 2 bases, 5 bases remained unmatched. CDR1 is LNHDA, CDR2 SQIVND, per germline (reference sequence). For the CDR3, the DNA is TGTGCCAGTACCGCCGGGACAGGGGCCTACGAGCAGTACTTC. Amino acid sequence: CASTAGTGAYEQYF.

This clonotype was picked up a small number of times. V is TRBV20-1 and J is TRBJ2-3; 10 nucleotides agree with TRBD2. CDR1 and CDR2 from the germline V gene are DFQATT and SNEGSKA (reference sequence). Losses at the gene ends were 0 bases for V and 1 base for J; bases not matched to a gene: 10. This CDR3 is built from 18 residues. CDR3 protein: CSARDDRSGLAGTDTQYF. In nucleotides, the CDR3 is TGCAGTGCTAGAGATGATAGGAGTGGACTAGCGGGCACAGATACGCAGTATTTT.

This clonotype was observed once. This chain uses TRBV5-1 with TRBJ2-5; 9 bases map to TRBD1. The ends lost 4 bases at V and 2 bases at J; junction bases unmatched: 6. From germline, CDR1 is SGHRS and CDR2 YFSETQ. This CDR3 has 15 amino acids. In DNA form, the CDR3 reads TGCGCCAGCAGCCCACTTGGACAGGGGCAAGAGACCCAGTACTTC. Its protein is CASSPLGQGQETQYF.

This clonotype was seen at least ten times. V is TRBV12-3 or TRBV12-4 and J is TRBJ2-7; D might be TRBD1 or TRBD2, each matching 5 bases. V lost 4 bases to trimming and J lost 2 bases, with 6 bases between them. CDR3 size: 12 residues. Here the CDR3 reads CASSWDPYEQYF. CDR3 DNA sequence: TGTGCCAGCAGTTGGGACCCCTACGAGCAGTACTTC.

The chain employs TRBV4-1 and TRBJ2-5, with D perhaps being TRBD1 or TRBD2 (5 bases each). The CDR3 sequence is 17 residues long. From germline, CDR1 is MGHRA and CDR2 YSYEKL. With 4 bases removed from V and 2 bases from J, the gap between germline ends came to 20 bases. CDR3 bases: TGCGCCAGCAGCCCGACGCCCGACAGAGCGGCTCAAGAGACCCAGTACTTC. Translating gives CASSPTPDRAAQETQYF.

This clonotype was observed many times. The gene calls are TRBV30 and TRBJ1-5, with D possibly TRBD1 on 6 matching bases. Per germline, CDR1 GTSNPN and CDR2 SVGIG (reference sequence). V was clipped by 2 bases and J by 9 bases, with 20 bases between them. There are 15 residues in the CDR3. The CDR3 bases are TGTGCCTGGAGTTCAGGGGCCCCATCGGTATCGCCCCAGCATTTT. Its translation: CAWSSGAPSVSPQHF. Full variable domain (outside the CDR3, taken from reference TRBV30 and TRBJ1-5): SQTIHQWPATLVQPVGSPLSLECTVEGTSNPNLYWYRQAAGRGLQLLFYSVGIGQISSEVPQNLSASRPQDRQFILSSKKLLLSDSGFYLCAWSSGAPSVSPQHFGDGTRLSIL.

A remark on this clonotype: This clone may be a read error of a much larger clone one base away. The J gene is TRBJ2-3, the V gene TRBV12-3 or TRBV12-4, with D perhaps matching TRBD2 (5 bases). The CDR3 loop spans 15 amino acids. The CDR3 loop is CASSSSWENTDTRYF. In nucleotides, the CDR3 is TGTGCCAGCAGTTCCAGCTGGGAGAACACAGATACGCGGTATTTT.

CDR3 sequence: CASSIRDSRNQPQHF. As DNA, the CDR3 is TGTGCCAGTAGTATCCGGGACAGTCGCAATCAGCCCCAGCATTTT. The chain uses TRBV19 and TRBJ1-5, with 7 bases matching TRBD1. Germline V gives CDR1 LNHDA, CDR2 SQIVND (reference sequence). J was trimmed by 2 bases and V by 3 bases; bases with no gene match: 4. The length of the CDR3 is 15 residues.

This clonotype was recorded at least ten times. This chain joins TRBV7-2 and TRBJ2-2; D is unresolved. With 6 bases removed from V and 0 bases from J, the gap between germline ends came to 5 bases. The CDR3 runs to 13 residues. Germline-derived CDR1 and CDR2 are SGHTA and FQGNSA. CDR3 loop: CASSNSNTGELFF. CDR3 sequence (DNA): TGTGCCAGCAGTAATTCGAACACCGGGGAGCTGTTTTTT. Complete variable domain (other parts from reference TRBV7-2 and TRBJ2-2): GAGVSQSPSNKVTEKGKDVELRCDPISGHTALYWYRQSLGQGLEFLIYFQGNSAPDKSGLPSDRFSAERTGGSVSTLTIQRTQQEDSAVYLCASSNSNTGELFFGEGSRLTVL.

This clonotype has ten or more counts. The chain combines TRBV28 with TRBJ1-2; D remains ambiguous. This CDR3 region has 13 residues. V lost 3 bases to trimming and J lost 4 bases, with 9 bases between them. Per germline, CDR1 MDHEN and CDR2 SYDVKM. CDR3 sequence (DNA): TGTGCCAGCAGTTTCATGCATTTCTATGGCTACACCTTC. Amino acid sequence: CASSFMHFYGYTF.

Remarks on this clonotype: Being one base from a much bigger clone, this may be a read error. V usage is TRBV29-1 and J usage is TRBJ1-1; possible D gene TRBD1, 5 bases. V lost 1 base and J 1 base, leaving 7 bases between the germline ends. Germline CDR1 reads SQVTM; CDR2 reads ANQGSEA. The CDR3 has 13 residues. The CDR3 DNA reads TGCAGCGTTGAAGGCGGGACGAACACTGAAGCTTTCTTT. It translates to CSVEGGTNTEAFF.

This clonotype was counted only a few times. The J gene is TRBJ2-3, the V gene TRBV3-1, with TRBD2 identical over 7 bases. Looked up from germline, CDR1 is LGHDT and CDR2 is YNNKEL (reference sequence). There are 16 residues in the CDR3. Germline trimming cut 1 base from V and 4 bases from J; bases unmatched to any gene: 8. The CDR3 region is CASSQVPSGSPDTQYF. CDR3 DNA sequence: TGTGCCAGCAGCCAAGTTCCTAGCGGTTCCCCAGATACGCAGTATTTT.

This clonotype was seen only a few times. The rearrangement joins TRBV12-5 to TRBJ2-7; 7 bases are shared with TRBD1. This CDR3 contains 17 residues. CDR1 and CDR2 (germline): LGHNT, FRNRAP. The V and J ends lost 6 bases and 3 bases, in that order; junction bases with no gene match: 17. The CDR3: CASGFPGPGQLNYEQYF. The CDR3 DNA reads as TGTGCTAGTGGCTTTCCGGGCCCGGGACAGTTAAACTACGAGCAGTACTTC.

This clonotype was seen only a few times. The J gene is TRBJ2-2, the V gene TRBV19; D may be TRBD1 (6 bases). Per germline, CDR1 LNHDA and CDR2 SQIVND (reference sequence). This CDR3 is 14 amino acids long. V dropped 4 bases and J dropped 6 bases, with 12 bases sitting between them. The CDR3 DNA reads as TGTGCCAGTAGTAGACAGGCCAACCCCGGGGAGCTGTTTTTT. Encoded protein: CASSRQANPGELFF.

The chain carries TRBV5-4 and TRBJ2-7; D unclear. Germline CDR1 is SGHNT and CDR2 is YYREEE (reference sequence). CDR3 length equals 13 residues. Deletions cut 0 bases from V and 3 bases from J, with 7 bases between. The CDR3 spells CASSLEDGYEQYF. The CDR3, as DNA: TGTGCCAGCAGCTTGGAAGACGGCTACGAGCAGTACTTC.

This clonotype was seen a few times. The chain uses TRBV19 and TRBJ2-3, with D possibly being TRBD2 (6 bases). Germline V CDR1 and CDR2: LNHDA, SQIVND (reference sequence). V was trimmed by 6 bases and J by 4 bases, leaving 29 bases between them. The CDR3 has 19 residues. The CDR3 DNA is TGTGCCAGTAGATCTAGCCATGCAGGAGGGAATCTGCTAGCAGATACGCAGTATTTT. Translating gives CASRSSHAGGNLLADTQYF. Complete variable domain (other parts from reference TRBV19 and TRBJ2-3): DGGITQSPKYLFRKEGQNVTLSCEQNLNHDAMYWYRQDPGQGLRLIYYSQIVNDFQKGDIAEGYSVSREKKESFPLTVTSAQKNPTAFYLCASRSSHAGGNLLADTQYFGPGTRLTVL.

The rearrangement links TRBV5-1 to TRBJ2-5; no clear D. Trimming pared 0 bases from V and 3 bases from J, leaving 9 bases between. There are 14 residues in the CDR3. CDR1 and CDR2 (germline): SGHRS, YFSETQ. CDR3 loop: CASSLASAEETQYF. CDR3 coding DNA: TGCGCCAGCAGCTTGGCGTCAGCTGAAGAGACCCAGTACTTC. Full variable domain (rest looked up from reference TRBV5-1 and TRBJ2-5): KAGVTQTPRYLIKTRGQQVTLSCSPISGHRSVSWYQQTPGQGLQFLFEYFSETQRNKGNFPGRFSGRQFSNSRSEMNVSTLELGDSALYLCASSLASAEETQYFGPGTRLLVL.

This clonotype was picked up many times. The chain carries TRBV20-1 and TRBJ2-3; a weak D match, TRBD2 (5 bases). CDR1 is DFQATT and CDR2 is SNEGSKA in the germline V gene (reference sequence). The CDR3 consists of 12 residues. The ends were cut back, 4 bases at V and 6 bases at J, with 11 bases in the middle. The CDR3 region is CSAMLAWDTQYF. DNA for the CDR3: TGCAGTGCTATGCTAGCTTGGGATACGCAGTATTTT.

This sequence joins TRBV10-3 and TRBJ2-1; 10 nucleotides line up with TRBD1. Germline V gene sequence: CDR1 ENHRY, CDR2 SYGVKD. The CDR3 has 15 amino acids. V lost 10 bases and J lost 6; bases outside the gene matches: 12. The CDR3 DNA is TGTGCCAGCACCGCCGGGACAGGGGTGGGCAATGAGCAGTTCTTC. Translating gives CASTAGTGVGNEQFF.

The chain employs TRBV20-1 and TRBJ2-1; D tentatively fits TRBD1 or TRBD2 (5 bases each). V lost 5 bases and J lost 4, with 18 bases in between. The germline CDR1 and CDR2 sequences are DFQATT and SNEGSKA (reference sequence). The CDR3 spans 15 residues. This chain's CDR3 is CSADAGTVSYNEQFF. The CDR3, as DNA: TGCAGTGCTGACGCCGGGACCGTCTCATACAATGAGCAGTTCTTC.

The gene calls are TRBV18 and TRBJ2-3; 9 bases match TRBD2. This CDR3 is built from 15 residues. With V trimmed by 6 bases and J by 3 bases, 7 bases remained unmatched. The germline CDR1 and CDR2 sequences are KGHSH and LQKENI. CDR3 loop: CASSSLAGETDTQYF. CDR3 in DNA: TGTGCCAGCTCGTCGTTAGCGGGAGAGACAGATACGCAGTATTTT.

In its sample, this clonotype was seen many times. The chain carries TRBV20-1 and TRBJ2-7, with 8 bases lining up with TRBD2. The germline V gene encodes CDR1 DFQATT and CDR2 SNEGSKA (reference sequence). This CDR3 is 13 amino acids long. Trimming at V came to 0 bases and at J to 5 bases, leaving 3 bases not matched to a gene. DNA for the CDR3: TGCAGTGCTAGAGACTTACTAGCGGACGAGCAGTACTTC. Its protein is CSARDLLADEQYF.